This paragraph reports one T cell receptor beta chain. Its antigen is not known. Germline CDR1 and CDR2: MNHEY and SVGAGI. The CDR3 loop spans 13 amino acids. Trimming left V 7 bases short and J 3 bases short, with 12 bases between. Produced via immunoSEQ multiplex PCR; TCRdb's table is partial and in-frame only. The profile covers about 130,000 clones, with more than 80% appearing a single time and about 4.3% taken by the ten largest. This entry comes from a study of T cell responses to AZD1222 COVID-19 vaccine. Findings and limits, study-wide: Baseline serology detected seropositivity in only six AZD1222 recipients.

The chain carries TRBV6-5 and TRBJ1-2; D is perhaps TRBD1 (6 bases). Material: peripheral blood, obtained 28 days after the second AZD1222 dose. This TCR derives from an adult who received the AZD1222 COVID-19 vaccine. This CDR3 reads CASTYGGDYGYTF. CDR3 DNA: TGTGCCAGCACCTACGGGGGCGACTATGGCTACACCTTC.